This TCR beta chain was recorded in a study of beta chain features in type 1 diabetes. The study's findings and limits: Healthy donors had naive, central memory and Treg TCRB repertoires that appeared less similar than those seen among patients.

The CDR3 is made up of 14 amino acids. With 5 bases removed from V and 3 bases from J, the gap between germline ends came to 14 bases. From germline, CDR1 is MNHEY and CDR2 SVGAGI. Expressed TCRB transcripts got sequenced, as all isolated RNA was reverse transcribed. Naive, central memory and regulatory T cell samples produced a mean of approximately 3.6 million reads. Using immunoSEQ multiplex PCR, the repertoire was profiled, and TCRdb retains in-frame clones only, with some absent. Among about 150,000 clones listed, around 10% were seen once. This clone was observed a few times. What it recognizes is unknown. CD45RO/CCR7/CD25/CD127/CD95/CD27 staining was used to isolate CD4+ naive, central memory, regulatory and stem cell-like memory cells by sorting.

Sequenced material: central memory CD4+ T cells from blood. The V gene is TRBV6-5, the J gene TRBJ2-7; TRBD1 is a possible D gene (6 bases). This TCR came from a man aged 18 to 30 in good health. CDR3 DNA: TGTGCCAGCAGTCGGGACACGTTATACTACGAGCAGTACTTC. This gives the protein CASSRDTLYYEQYF.